Included here is one TCR beta chain sequence, with context. No antigen is known for it. The record has no base qualities; no much larger clone is one base away. Reading the label with the study, this specimen's time point is: newly diagnosed, previously untreated cHL patient sample. Magnetic negative selection with a Miltenyi CD4+ T cell isolation kit was used to purify CD4+ T cells from thawed PBMCs. To serve as a comparison group for the relapsed/refractory trial patients, PBMCs were sequenced from patients with newly diagnosed, previously untreated classical Hodgkin lymphoma. Peripheral blood was collected in 8 mL Vacutainer Cell Preparation Tubes, from which PBMCs were isolated by centrifugation and then cryopreserved. Purified CD4+ and CD8+ fractions were prepared only for cases where an additional PBMC sample was available. Magnetically labelled cells were removed on LS columns in a quadroMACS separator, and the flow-through was collected as the purified fraction.

This sample is drawn from a study of PD-1 blockade in classical Hodgkin lymphoma (TCRdb year 2020). Broadly, across the study: To define a peripheral blood immune signature of response to PD-1 blockade in classical Hodgkin lymphoma, the study combined TCR beta sequencing with CyTOF. The study at large found these results: Newly diagnosed patients were reported to have lower baseline TCR diversity than healthy donors, and relapsed/refractory patients were reported to have lower baseline TCR diversity still. The study was limited to a single clinical trial cohort, and causes of repertoire differences, possibly disease activity or prior therapy, remained undefined.

V is shortened by 4 bases, J by 2 bases, and the region joining them spans 6 bases. CDR1 is given as MNHNS and CDR2 as SASEGT, both from the germline V gene. The CDR3 contains 13 residues, cysteine and phenylalanine counted. Only CDR3 DNA remains: 39 bases, in frame from the first base. The Qiagen DNeasy kit was used to extract genomic DNA both from unsorted PBMCs and from the negatively selected CD4+ and CD8+ fractions. TCR beta CDR3 regions were subjected to amplification by immunoSEQ multiplex PCR with primers that anneal to V and J segments. Amplification bias was minimized using a synthetic immune receptor repertoire, and residual bias was removed computationally after sequencing. Per the original workflow: Repertoire diversity was quantified as the Shannon entropy index using custom Python scripts. Unsorted, CD4+ and CD8+ repertoires were analyzed separately, except in combined analyses where CD4+ and CD8+ sequences were merged in silico. Here the immuneACCESS table is served through TCRdb, limited to in-frame sequences with V and J called. Missing clones are a known gap in these copies; in checked studies unresolved V genes cover under half, and the rest lacks a known reason. Clonal size and the V and J genes are those of that table, whereas D and trimming came from the DNA. The sample contains 20,000 to 25,000 clones, roughly nine tenths of them found a single time. Jointly, the top ten make up roughly 0.43% of the sample.

The sequenced material came from CD4+ T cells from blood. Recombination joined TRBV6-1 with TRBJ1-3; a weak D assignment points to TRBD1 (5 bases agree). The TCR originated in a human donor with classical Hodgkin lymphoma. For the CDR3, the sequence is CASSARAGNTIYF. The nucleotide sequence is TGTGCCAGCAGTGCCAGGGCTGGAAACACCATATATTTT.